The clone carrying this T cell receptor (beta chain) was detected many times. Total RNA was isolated from unfractionated whole blood. The length of the CDR3 is 19 residues. V gave up 2 bases and J gave up 6 bases, with 29 bases separating them. This sample was included in a study of human T cells and chemical hapten exposure. TCRdb reprocessed the 5' RACE reads via MiXCR and lists one record per CDR3 protein. The sample has 130,000 or so distinct CDR3 sequences, 3.5% to 5% seen once. The V call is TRBV12-3 or TRBV12-4, the J call TRBJ2-7; D is possibly TRBD1 (6 bases). This receptor was identified in a female donor in good health. In nucleotides, the CDR3 is TGTGCCAGCAGTTTATCCTCTGCGGTGGGGACATTTTGGATGGGCGAGCAGTACTTC. Amino acids: CASSLSSAVGTFWMGEQYF.